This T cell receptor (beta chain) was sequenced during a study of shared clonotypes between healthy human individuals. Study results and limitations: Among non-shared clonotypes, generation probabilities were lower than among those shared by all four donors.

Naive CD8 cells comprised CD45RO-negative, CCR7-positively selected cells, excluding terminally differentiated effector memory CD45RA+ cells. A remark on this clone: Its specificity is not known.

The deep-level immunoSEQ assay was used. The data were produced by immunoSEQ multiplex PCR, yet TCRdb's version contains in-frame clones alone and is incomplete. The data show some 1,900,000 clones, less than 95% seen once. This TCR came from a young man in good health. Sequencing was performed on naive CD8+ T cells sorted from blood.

CDR3 in amino acids: CATVELAAFSYEQYF. The CDR3 region has the DNA TGTGCCACCGTTGAACTAGCGGCTTTCTCCTACGAGCAGTACTTC. This rearrangement joins TRBV6-1 to TRBJ2-7; 8 bases agree with TRBD2. The CDR3 runs 15 residues. With V trimmed by 10 bases and J by 0 bases, 11 bases remained unmatched. The germline V gene encodes CDR1 MNHNS and CDR2 SASEGT.